This TCR beta chain was obtained from a study of blood T cell repertoires in COVID-19 (TCRdb year 2020). Concerning the study at large: Samples from collaborators originated in the United States, Italy and Spain and spanned both the acute and convalescent phases of COVID-19. Samples were obtained from the ongoing ImmuneRACE study (first 160 participants) and from 1,254 subjects provided by 6 global collaborators. The material from the prospective study consisted of cDNA or gDNA derived from T cells, B-cell-depleted T cells, or PBMCs. Where available, HLA class I and class II types were taken from metadata supplied by the sample provider and were not determined by assay-based typing. The sample metadata nearly always contained a de-identified subject ID, COVID-19 status, age in years and sex. The dataset comprised deeply sampled blood TCRbeta repertoires from subjects exposed to, actively infected with, or recovered from COVID-19. The repertoires were made available in a free public database intended to serve as a resource for research on the immune response to SARS-CoV-2. Paper-wide results and their limitations: The amount of clinical and demographic metadata varied by source and participant and was provided uncurated.

A word on this clone: The specificity of this receptor is unknown. Base quality data are lacking; no much larger clone is found one base away.

TCRbeta CDR3 regions were amplified from genomic DNA by means of the immunoSEQ Assay, a bias-controlled multiplex PCR. On the study's bioinformatics: Nucleated cell counts per sample were estimated from amplification of reference gene primers within the assay. Sequence reads were collapsed and filtered to measure the absolute abundance of every unique TCRbeta CDR3 rearrangement. For each sample, productive Simpson clonality was calculated by taking the square root of Simpson's diversity index across productive rearrangements. Imported from immuneACCESS, the table was reduced by TCRdb to in-frame sequences with V and J called. These copies leave out some clones; in studies compared against another copy, an unresolved V gene accounts for under half, and the cause of the remainder is not known. The V and J calls and the clone size are those of that table, but D and trimming were determined from the DNA. This sample has about 40,000 clones in its table, and about four fifths of those were observed once. Approximately 25% of the sample rests with the top ten.

Measured from the cysteine to the phenylalanine, the CDR3 is 13 residues long. Only the CDR3 part of the read is kept: 39 bases, read in frame from the first base. From the germline V gene, CDR1 is SGHVS and CDR2 is FNYEAQ. V and J are trimmed by 10 bases and 5 bases, and the gene matches miss 5 bases of the junction. The collaborating institutions used their own protocols to collect whole blood in K2EDTA tubes. For TCRbeta analysis, collaborator samples were shipped as frozen whole blood, as isolated PBMCs, or as DNA extracted from either sample type. The sequence derives from a human donor with acute or convalescent COVID-19. The donor label of this sample is uncertain. Sequencing used peripheral blood. The V gene is TRBV7-6 and the J gene is TRBJ1-4, and 9 bases in between align with TRBD1. CDR3 protein: CATAGQGNEKLFF. The nucleotide sequence is TGTGCCACTGCGGGACAGGGCAATGAAAAACTGTTTTTT.